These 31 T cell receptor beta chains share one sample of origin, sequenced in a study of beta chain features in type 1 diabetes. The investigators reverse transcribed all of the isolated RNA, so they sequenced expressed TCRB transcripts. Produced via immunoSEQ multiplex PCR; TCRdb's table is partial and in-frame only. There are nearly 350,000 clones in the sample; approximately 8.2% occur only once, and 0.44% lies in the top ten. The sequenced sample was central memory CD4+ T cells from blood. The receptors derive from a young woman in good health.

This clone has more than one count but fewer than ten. Written as DNA, the CDR3 is TGTGCCAGCAGAGAAACAGGGGATACGCAGTATTTT. This translates into CASRETGDTQYF. The chain is built from TRBV7-2 and TRBJ2-3; D is possibly TRBD1 (6 bases). V shed 6 bases and J shed 6 bases, with 10 bases lying between them. This CDR3 region has 12 residues. Germline V gene data show CDR1 as SGHTA and CDR2 as FQGNSA.

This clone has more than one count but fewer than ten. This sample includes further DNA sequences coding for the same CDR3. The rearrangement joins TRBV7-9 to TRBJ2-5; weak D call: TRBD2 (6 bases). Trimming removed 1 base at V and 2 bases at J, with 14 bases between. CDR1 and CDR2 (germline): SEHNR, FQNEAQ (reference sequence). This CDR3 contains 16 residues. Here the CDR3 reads CASSLGDRGLQETQYF. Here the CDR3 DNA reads TGTGCCAGCAGCTTAGGGGACCGAGGACTACAAGAGACCCAGTACTTC.

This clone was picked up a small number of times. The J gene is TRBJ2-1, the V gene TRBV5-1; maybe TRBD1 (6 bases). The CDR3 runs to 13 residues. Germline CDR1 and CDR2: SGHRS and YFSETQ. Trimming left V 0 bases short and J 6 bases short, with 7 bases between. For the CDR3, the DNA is TGCGCCAGCAGCTTGGTAGGGGGCAATGAGCAGTTCTTC. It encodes CASSLVGGNEQFF.

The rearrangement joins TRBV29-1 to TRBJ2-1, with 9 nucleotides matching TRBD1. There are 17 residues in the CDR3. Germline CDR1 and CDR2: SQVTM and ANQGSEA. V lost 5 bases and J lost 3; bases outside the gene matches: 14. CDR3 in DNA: TGCAGCGTTACAACCCTACCCGACAGGGGGGTCTACAATGAGCAGTTCTTC. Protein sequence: CSVTTLPDRGVYNEQFF.

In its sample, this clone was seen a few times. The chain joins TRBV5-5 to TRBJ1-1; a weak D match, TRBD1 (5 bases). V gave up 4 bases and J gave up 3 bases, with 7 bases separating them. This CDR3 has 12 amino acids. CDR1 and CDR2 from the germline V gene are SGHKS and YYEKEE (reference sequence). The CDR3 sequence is CASSKQDTEAFF. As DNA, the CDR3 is TGTGCCAGCAGCAAACAGGACACTGAAGCTTTCTTT.

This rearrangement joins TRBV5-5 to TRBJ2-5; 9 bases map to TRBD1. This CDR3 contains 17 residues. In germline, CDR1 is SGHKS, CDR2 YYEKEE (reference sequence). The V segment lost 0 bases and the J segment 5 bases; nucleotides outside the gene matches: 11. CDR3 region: CASSLVDWTGDGETQYF. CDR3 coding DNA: TGTGCCAGCAGCTTGGTAGATTGGACAGGGGACGGGGAGACCCAGTACTTC.

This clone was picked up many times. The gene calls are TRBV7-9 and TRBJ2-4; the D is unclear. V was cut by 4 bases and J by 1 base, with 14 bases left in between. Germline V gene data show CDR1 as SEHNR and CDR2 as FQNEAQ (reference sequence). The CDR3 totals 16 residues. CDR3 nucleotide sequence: TGTGCCAGCAGCTACAAGAGCGTTGGGGCCAAAAACATTCAGTACTTC. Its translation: CASSYKSVGAKNIQYF.

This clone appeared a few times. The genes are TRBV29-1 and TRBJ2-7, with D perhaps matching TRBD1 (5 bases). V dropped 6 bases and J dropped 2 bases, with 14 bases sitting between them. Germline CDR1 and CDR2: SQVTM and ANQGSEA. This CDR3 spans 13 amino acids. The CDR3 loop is CSVGAASTYEQYF. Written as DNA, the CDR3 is TGCAGCGTAGGGGCTGCATCAACCTACGAGCAGTACTTC.

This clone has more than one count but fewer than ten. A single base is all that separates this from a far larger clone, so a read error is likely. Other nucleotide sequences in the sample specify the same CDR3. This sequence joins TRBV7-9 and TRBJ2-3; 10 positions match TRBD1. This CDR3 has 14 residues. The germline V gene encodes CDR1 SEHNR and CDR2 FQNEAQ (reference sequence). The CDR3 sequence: CASSPGQGADTQYF. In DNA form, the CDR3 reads TGCGCCAGCAGCCCAGGACAGGGGGCAGATACGCAGTATTTT.

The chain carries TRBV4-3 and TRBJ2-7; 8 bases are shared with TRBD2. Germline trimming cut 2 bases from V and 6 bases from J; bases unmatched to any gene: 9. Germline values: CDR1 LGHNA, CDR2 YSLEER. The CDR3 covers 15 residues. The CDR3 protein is CASSQQAGVDGEQYF. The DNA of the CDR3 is TGCGCCAGCAGCCAACAAGCGGGAGTGGATGGCGAGCAGTACTTC.

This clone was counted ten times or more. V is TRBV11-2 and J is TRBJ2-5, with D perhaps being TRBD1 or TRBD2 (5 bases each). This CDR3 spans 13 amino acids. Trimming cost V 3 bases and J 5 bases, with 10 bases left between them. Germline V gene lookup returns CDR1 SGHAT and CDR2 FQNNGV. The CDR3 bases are TGTGCCAGCAGCTTTACAGAGGGGGAGACCCAGTACTTC. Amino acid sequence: CASSFTEGETQYF.

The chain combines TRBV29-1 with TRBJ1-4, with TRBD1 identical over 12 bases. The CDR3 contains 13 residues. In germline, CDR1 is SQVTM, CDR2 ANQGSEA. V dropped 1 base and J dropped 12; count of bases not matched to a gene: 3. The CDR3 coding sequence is TGCAGCGTTGAAGGGGACAGGGGGCGGGAACTGTTTTTT. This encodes CSVEGDRGRELFF.

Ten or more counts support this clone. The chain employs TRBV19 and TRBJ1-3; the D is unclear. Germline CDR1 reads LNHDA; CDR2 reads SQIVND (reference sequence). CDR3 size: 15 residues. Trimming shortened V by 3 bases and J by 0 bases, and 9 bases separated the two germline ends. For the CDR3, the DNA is TGTGCCAGTAGTATGACGGTGGACTCTGGAAACACCATATATTTT. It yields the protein CASSMTVDSGNTIYF.

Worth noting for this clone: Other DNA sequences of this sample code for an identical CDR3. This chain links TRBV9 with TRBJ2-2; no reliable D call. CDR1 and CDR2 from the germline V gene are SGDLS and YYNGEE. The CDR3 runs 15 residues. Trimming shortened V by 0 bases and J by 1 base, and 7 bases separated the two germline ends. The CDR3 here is CASSVGRGNTGELFF. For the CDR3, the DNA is TGTGCCAGCAGCGTAGGTCGAGGGAACACCGGGGAGCTGTTTTTT.

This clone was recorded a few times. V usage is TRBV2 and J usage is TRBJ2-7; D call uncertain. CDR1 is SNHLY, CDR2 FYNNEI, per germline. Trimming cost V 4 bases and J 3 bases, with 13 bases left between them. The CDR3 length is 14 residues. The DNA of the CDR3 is TGTGCCAGCAGTGTTCAAGGACGAGACTACGAGCAGTACTTC. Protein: CASSVQGRDYEQYF.

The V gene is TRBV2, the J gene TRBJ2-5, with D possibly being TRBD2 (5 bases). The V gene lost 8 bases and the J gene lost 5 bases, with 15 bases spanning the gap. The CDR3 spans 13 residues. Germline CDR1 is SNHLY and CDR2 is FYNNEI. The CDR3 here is CASGSETGETQYF. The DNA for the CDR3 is TGTGCCAGCGGTAGCGAGACGGGGGAGACCCAGTACTTC.

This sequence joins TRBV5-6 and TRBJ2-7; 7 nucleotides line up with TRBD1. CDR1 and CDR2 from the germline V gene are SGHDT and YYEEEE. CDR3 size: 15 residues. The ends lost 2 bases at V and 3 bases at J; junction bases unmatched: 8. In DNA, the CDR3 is TGTGCCAGCAGCTTAGGGGGACAGCCAGACTACGAGCAGTACTTC. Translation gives CASSLGGQPDYEQYF.

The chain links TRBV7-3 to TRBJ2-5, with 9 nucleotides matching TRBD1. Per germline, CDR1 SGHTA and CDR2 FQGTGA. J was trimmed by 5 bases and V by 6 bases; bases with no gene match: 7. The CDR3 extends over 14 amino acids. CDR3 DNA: TGTGCCAGCAGACCCGGACAGGGGTCGGAGACCCAGTACTTC. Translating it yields CASRPGQGSETQYF.

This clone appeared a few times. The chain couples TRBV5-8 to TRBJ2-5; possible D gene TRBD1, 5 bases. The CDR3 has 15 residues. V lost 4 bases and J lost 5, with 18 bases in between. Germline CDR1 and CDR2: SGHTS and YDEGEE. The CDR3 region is CASSRYPPGAETQYF. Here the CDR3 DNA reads TGTGCCAGCAGCAGATACCCTCCTGGGGCGGAGACCCAGTACTTC. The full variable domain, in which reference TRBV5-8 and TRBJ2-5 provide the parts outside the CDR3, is EAGVTQSPTHLIKTRGQQATLRCSPISGHTSVYWYQQALGLGLQFLLWYDEGEERNRGNFPPRFSGRQFPNYSSELNVNALELEDSALYLCASSRYPPGAETQYFGPGTRLLVL.

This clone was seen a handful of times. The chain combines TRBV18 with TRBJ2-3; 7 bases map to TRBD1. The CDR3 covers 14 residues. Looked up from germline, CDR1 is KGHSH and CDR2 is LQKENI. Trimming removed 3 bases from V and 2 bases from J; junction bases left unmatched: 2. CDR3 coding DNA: TGTGCCAGCTCACCGACAGGGCTCACAGATACGCAGTATTTT. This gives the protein CASSPTGLTDTQYF.

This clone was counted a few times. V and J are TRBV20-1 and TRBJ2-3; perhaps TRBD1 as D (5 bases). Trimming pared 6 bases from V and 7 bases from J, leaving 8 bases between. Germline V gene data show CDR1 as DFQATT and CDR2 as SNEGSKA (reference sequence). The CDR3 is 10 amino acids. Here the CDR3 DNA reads TGCAGTGCCATGGGGCATACGCAGTATTTT. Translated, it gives CSAMGHTQYF.

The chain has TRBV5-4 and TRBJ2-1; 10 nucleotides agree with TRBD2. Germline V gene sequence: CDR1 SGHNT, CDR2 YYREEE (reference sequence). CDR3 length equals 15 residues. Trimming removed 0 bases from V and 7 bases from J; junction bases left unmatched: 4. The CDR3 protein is CASSLVAGGGNEQFF. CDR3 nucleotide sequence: TGTGCCAGCAGCTTGGTAGCGGGAGGTGGAAATGAGCAGTTCTTC.

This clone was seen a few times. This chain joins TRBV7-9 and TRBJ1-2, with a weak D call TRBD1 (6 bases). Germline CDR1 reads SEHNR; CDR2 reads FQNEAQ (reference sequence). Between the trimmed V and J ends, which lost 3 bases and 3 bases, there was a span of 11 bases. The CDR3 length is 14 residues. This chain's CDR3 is CASSFLGGDYGYTF. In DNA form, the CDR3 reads TGTGCCAGCAGCTTTCTGGGGGGCGACTATGGCTACACCTTC.

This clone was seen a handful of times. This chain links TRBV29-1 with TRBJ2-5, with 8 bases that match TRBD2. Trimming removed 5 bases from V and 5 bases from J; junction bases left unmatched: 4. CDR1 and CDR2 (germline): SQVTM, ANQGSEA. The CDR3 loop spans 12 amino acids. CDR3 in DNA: TGCAGCGTTTTTAGCGGGACCGAGACCCAGTACTTC. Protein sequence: CSVFSGTETQYF. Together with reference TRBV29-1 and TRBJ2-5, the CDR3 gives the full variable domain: SAVISQKPSRDICQRGTSLTIQCQVDSQVTMMFWYRQQPGQSLTLIATANQGSEATYESGFVIDKFPISRPNLTFSTLTVSNMSPEDSSIYLCSVFSGTETQYFGPGTRLLVL.

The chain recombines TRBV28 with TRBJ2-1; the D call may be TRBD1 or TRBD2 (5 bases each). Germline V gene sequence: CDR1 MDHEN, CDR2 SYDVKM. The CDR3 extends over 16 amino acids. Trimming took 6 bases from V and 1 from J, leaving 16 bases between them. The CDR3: CASSGRDGLSYNEQFF. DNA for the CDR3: TGTGCCAGCAGCGGTAGGGACGGGCTATCCTACAATGAGCAGTTCTTC.

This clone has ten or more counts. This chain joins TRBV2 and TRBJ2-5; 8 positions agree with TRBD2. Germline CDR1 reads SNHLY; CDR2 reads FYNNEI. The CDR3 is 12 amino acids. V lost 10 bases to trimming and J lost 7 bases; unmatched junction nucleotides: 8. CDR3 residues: CATMGAGGTQYF. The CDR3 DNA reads TGTGCCACAATGGGGGCGGGAGGGACCCAGTACTTC.

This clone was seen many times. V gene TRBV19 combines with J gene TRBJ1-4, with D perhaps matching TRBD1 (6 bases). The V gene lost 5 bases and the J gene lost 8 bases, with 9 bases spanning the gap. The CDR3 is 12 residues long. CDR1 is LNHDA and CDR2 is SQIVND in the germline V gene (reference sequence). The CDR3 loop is CASSQGREKLFF. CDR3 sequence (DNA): TGTGCCAGTAGTCAGGGGCGCGAAAAACTGTTTTTT.

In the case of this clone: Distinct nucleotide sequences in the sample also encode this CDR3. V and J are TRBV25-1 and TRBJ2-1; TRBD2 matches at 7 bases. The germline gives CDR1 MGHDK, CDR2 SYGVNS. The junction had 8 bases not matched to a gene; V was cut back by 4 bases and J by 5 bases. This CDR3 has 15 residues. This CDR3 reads CASSGRGVLHNEQFF. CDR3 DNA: TGTGCCAGCAGTGGTCGGGGGGTCCTTCACAATGAGCAGTTCTTC. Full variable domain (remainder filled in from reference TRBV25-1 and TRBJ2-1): EADIYQTPRYLVIGTGKKITLECSQTMGHDKMYWYQQDPGMELHLIHYSYGVNSTEKGDLSSESTVSRIRTEHFPLTLESARPSHTSQYLCASSGRGVLHNEQFFGPGTRLTVL.

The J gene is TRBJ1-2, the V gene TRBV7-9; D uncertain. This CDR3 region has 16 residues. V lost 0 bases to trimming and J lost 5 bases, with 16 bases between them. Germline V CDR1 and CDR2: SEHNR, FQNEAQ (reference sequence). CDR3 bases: TGTGCCAGCAGCTTAGCGCTTCCGGGTCGAGGATATGGCTACACCTTC. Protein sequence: CASSLALPGRGYGYTF.

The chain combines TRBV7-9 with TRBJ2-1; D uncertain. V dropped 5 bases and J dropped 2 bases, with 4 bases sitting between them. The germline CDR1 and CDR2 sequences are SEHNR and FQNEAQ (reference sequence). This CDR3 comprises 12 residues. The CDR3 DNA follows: TGTGCCAGCAGCGTGACCTACAATGAGCAGTTCTTC. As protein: CASSVTYNEQFF.

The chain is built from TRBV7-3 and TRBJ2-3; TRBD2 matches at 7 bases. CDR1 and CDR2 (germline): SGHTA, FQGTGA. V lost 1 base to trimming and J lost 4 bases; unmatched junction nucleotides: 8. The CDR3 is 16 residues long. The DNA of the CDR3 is TGTGCCAGCAGCTTAAGGTCGGGAGGAGATGCAGATACGCAGTATTTT. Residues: CASSLRSGGDADTQYF. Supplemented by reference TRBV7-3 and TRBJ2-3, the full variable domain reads GAGVSQTPSNKVTEKGKYVELRCDPISGHTALYWYRQSLGQGPEFLIYFQGTGAADDSGLPNDRFFAVRPEGSVSTLKIQRTERGDSAVYLCASSLRSGGDADTQYFGPGTRLTVL.